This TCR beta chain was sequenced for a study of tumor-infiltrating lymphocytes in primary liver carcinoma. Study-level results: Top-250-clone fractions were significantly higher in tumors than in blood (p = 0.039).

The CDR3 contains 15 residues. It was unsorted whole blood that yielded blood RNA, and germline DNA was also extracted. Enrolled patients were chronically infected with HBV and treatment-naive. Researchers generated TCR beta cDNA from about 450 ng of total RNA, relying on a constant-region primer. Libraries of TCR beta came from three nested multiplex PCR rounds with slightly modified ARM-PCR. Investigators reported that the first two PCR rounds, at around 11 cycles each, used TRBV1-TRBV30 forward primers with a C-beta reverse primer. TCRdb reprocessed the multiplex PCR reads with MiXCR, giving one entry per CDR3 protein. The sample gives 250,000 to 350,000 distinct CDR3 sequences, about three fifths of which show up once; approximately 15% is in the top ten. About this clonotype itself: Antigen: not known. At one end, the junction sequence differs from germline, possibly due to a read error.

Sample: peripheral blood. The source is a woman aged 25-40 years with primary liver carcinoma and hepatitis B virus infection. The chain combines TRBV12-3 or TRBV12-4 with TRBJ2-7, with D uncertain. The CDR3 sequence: CASSLAWGYRNEQCF. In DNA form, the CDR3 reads TGTGCCAGCAGTTTAGCATGGGGTTATAGGAACGAGCAGTGCTTC.